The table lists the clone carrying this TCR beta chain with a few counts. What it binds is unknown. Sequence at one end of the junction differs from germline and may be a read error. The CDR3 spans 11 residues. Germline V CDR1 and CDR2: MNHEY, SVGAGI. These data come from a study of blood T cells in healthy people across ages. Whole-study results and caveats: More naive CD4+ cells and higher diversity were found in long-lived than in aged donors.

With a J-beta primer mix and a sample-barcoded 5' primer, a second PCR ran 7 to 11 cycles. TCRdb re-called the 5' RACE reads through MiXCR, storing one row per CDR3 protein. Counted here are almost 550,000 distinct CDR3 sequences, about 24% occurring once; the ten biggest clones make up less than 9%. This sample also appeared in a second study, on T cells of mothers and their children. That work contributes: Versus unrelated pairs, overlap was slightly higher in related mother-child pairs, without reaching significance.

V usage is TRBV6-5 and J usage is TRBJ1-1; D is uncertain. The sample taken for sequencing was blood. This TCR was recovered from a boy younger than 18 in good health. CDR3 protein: CASSSNSEAFF. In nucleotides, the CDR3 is TGTGCCAGCAGTTCGAACTCTGAAGCTTTCTTT.